This T cell receptor (beta chain) was obtained from a study of blood T cell dynamics during melanoma immunotherapy. Study information: First-line therapy was either pembrolizumab or nivolumab with ipilimumab for metastatic melanoma.

In germline, CDR1 is MGHRA, CDR2 YSYEKL. The CDR3 runs to 18 residues. V lost 0 bases to trimming and J lost 2 bases; unmatched junction nucleotides: 6. Time point reported: pre-treatment baseline. Profiling relied on immunoSEQ multiplex PCR, and the TCRdb table lists in-frame clones only, not all of them. The sample carries 10,000 to 15,000 clones, about 86% recorded once. The specimen comprised blood, sampled from a patient treated with checkpoint blockade. The genes are TRBV4-1 and TRBJ2-5; 13 bases fit TRBD2. The clonotype comes from a human donor with melanoma. This CDR3 is CASSQEPRLAGGQETQYF. The CDR3 region has the DNA TGCGCCAGCAGCCAAGAACCCCGACTAGCGGGGGGACAAGAGACCCAGTACTTC.